This TCR beta chain was captured by sequencing in a study of preoperative IRX-2 immunotherapy in early breast cancer. Described treatment: preoperative locoregional IRX-2 cytokine immunotherapy. Patients received preoperative, locoregional IRX-2 cytokine immunotherapy in a phase Ib study. Clones were sequenced by immunoSEQ multiplex PCR, and TCRdb holds only the in-frame ones, with some missing. The sample has roughly 93,000 clones; about nine tenths are singletons. Between the trimmed V and J ends, which lost 1 base and 6 bases, there was a span of 10 bases. Germline CDR1 WNHNN, CDR2 SYGVQD (reference sequence). The CDR3 sequence is 13 residues long.

Sequences were derived from tumor tissue, sampled after IRX-2 immunotherapy. This TCR derives from a human donor with breast cancer. The V and J genes are TRBV10-1 and TRBJ2-7; D is undetermined. CDR3 coding DNA: TGCGCCAGCAGTGAGTACGTTTACGGCGAGCAGTACTTC. Residues: CASSEYVYGEQYF.